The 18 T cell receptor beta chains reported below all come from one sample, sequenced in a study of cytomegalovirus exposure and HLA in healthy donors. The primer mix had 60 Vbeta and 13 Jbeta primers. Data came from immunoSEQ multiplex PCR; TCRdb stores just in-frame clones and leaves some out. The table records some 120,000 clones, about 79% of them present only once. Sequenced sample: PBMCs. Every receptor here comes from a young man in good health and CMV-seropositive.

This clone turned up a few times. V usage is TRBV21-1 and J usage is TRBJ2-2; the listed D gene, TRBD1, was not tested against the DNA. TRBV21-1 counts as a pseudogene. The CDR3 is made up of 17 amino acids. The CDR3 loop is CASSKAKGQGAAGELFF. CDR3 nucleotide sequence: TGTGCCAGCAGCAAAGCAAAGGGACAGGGGGCGGCCGGGGAGCTGTTTTTT.

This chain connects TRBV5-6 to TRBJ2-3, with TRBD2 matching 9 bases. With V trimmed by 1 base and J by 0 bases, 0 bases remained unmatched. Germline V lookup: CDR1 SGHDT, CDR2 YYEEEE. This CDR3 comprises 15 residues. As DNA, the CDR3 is TGTGCCAGCAGCTTGCTAGCGGGAAGCACAGATACGCAGTATTTT. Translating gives CASSLLAGSTDTQYF.

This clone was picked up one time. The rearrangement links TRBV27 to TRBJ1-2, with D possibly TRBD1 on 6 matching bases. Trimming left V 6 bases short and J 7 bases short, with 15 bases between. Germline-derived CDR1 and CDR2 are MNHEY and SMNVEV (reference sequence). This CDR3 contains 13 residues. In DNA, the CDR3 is TGTGCCAGCAGCCTGGGGGGGGCCGCTGGCTACACCTTC. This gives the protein CASSLGGAAGYTF.

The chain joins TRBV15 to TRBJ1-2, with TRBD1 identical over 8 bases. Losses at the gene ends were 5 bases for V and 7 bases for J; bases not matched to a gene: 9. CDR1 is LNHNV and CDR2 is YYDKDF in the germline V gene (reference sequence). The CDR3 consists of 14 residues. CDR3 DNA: TGTGCCACCAGCTGGGGACAGGCGGCGCGTGGCTACACCTTC. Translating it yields CATSWGQAARGYTF.

CDR3 sequence (DNA): TGTGCCAGCAGTCCCAGATCCGGGACAGGGGCATACAACTATGGCTACACCTTC. This translates into CASSPRSGTGAYNYGYTF. The chain carries TRBV27 and TRBJ1-2; 10 bases are shared with TRBD1. The CDR3 loop spans 18 amino acids. Germline lookup yields CDR1 MNHEY and CDR2 SMNVEV (reference sequence). Trimming at V came to 5 bases and at J to 2 bases, leaving 14 bases not matched to a gene.

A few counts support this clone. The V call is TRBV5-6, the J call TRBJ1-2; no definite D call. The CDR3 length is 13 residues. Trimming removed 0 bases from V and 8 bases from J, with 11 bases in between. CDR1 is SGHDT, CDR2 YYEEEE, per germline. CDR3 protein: CASSLAAAGGYTF. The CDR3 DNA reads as TGTGCCAGCAGCTTGGCCGCCGCGGGGGGCTACACCTTC.

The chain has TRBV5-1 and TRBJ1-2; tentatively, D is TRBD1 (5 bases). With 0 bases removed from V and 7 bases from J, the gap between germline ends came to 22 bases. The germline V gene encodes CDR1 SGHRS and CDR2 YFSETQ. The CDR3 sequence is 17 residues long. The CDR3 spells CASSLGGEASMGSGYTF. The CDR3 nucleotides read TGCGCCAGCAGCTTGGGGGGGGAGGCGTCGATGGGCAGTGGCTACACCTTC. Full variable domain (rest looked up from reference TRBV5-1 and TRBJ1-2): KAGVTQTPRYLIKTRGQQVTLSCSPISGHRSVSWYQQTPGQGLQFLFEYFSETQRNKGNFPGRFSGRQFSNSRSEMNVSTLELGDSALYLCASSLGGEASMGSGYTFGSGTRLTVV.

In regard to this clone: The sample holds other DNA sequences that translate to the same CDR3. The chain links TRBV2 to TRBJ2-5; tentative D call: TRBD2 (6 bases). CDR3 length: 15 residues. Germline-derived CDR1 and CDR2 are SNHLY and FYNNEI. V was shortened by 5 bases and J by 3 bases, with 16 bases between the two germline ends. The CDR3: CASSTPRVAEETQYF. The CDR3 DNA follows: TGTGCCAGCAGTACACCCCGGGTAGCGGAAGAGACCCAGTACTTC.

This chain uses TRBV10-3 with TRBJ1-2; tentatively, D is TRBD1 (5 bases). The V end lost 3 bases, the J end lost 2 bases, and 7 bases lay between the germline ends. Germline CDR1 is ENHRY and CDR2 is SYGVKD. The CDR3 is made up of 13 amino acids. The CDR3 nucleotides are TGTGCCATCAGTGACAGGGCAAACTATGGCTACACCTTC. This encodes CAISDRANYGYTF.

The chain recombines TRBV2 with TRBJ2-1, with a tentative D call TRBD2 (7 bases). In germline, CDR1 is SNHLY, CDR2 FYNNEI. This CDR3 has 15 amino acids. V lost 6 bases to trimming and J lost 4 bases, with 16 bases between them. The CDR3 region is CASSEGGPVYNEQFF. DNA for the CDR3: TGTGCCAGCAGCGAGGGGGGGCCGGTTTACAATGAGCAGTTCTTC.

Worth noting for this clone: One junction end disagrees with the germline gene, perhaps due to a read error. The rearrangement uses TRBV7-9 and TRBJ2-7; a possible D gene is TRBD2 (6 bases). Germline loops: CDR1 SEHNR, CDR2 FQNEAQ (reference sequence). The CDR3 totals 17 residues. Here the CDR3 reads CSSSLTPTSRSSYEQYF. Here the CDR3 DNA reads TGTTCCAGCAGCTTAACCCCCACTAGCAGAAGTTCCTACGAGCAGTACTTC.

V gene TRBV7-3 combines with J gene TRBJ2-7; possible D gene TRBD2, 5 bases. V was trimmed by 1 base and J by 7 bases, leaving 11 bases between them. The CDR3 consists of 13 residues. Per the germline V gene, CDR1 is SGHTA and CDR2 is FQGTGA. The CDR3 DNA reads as TGTGCCAGCAGCTTAATCCTAGCTGGTGAGCAGTACTTC. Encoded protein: CASSLILAGEQYF.

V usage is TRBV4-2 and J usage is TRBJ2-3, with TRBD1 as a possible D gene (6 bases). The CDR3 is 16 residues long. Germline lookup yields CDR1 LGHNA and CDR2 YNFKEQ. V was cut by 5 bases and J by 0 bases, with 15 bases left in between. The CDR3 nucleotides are TGTGCCAGCAGCGTTACAGGGATTAGAAGCACAGATACGCAGTATTTT. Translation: CASSVTGIRSTDTQYF.

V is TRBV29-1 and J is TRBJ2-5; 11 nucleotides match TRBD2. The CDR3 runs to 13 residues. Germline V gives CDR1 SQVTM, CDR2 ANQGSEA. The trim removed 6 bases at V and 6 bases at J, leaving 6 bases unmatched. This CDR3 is CSVALAGGQTQYF. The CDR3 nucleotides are TGCAGCGTAGCCCTAGCGGGGGGCCAGACCCAGTACTTC.

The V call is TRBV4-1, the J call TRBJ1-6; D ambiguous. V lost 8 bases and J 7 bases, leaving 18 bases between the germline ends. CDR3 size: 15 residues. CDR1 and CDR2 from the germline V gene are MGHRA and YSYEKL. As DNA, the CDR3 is TGCGCCAGCGGTCATCGGGGTCTCGTCAATTCACCCCTCCACTTT. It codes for CASGHRGLVNSPLHF.

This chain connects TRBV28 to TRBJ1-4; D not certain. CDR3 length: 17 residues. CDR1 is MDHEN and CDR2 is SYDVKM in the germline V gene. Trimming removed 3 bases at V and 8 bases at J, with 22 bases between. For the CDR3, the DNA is TGTGCCAGCAGTTTGAGGTCTTGGTACGGTTTTCGGGAAAAACTGTTTTTT. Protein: CASSLRSWYGFREKLFF.

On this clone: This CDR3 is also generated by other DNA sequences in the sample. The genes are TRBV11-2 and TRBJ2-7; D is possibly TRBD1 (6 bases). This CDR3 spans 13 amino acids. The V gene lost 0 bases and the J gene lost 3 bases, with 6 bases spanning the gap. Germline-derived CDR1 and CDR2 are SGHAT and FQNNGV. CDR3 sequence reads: CASSLDRGYEQYF. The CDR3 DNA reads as TGTGCCAGCAGCTTAGACAGGGGCTACGAGCAGTACTTC.

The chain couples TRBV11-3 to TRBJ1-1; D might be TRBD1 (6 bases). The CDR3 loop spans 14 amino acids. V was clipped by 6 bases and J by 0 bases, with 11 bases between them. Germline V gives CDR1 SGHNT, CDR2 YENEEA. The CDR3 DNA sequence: TGTGCCAGCAGTCAGGACAGCTTGAACACTGAAGCTTTCTTT. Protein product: CASSQDSLNTEAFF. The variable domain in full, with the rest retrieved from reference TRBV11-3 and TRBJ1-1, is EAGVVQSPRYKIIEKKQPVAFWCNPISGHNTLYWYLQNLGQGPELLIRYENEEAVDDSQLPKDRFSAERLKGVDSTLKIQPAELGDSAVYLCASSQDSLNTEAFFGQGTRLTVV.